A selection of T cell receptor beta chains follows, all from one sample in a study of molecular identifiers for immune sequencing clone quantification. From the PCR reads, TCRdb called clonotypes with MiXCR, one entry per CDR3 protein. The table includes 600,000 to 650,000 distinct CDR3 sequences, just under 20% detected once. What was sequenced was naive CD8+ T cells from blood, with Jurkat cell RNA spiked in. The receptors originated from a human donor in good health. Some libraries in this study had Jurkat cell RNA spiked in. Each CDR3 is given with its conserved first and last residue. The D gene is left open where the match is weak. Size values are once, few and many counts, or a class for expanded clones, and some rows have none.

TRBV4-3	17	TRBJ2-6	few	NA	CASSQEVDPSGANVLTF	TGCGCCAGCAGCCAAGAAGTAGACCCCTCTGGGGCCAACGTCCTGACTTTC
TRBV7-6	14	TRBJ2-5	many	NA	CASSFQGPMRTQYF	TGTGCCAGCAGTTTCCAGGGGCCCATGAGGACCCAGTACTTC
TRBV5-4	17	TRBJ2-7	many	TRBD2	CASSAVLGGRTSWEQYF	TGTGCCAGCAGCGCAGTGTTGGGCGGGAGGACGTCTTGGGAGCAGTACTTC
TRBV30	14	TRBJ2-7	many	NA	CAWSVQESSYEQYF	TGTGCCTGGAGTGTACAAGAAAGCTCCTACGAGCAGTACTTC
TRBV7-9	14	TRBJ2-2	NA	NA	CASRTEVWPGDLFF	TGTGCCAGCAGGACCGAGGTTTGGCCCGGGGATCTGTTTTTT
TRBV29-1	16	TRBJ2-7	once	NA	CSVEEAATLTTYEQYF	TGCAGCGTGGAAGAGGCAGCGACCTTGACAACCTACGAGCAGTACTTC
TRBV11-2	14	TRBJ2-5	NA	TRBD1	CASNLVGQGRTQYF	TGTGCCAGCAACTTAGTGGGACAGGGCAGGACCCAGTACTTC
TRBV7-2	15	TRBJ2-5	many	TRBD1	CASSSQTGGAETQYF	TGTGCCAGCAGCTCACAAACAGGGGGCGCAGAGACCCAGTACTTC
TRBV6-6	14	TRBJ2-7	few	TRBD2	CASAPGLAVYEQYF	TGTGCCAGCGCGCCGGGACTAGCGGTCTACGAGCAGTACTTC
TRBV30	13	TRBJ1-2	many	NA	CAWREQGNYGYTF	TGTGCCTGGAGAGAACAGGGTAACTATGGCTACACCTTC
TRBV4-3	15	TRBJ2-7	many	NA	CASSQEGRQNYEQYF	TGCGCCAGCAGCCAAGAGGGAAGACAGAACTACGAGCAGTACTTC
TRBV4-3	18	TRBJ2-7	many	TRBD2	CASSQDPVGTSGFYEQYF	TGCGCCAGCAGCCAAGATCCGGTAGGGACTAGCGGGTTTTACGAGCAGTACTTC
TRBV5-6	14	TRBJ2-7	many	NA	CASSLGLRQYEQYF	TGTGCCAGCAGCCTGGGACTGCGACAATACGAGCAGTACTTC
TRBV7-2	15	TRBJ1-2	NA	NA	CASSQKVGLAYGYTF	TGTGCCAGCAGCCAAAAGGTCGGACTAGCCTATGGCTACACCTTC
TRBV29-1	13	TRBJ2-2	many	TRBD2	CSGEGDDTGELFF	TGCAGCGGGGAGGGAGATGACACCGGGGAGCTGTTTTTT
TRBV19	15	TRBJ2-7	NA	NA	CASSISGGRSYEQYF	TGTGCCAGTAGTATATCGGGCGGAAGGTCCTACGAGCAGTACTTC
TRBV29-1	13	TRBJ2-2	many	TRBD2	CSVSRGGTGELFF	TGCAGCGTTAGTCGGGGGGGCACCGGGGAGCTGTTTTTT
TRBV11-2	17	TRBJ2-3	many	NA	CASSLPRPKPGTDTQYF	TGTGCCAGCAGCTTACCCCGCCCGAAACCAGGCACAGATACGCAGTATTTT
TRBV5-3	14	TRBJ2-7	NA	TRBD1	CASSSWTGTYGQYF	TGTGCCAGCAGCTCATGGACAGGTACCTACGGGCAGTACTTC
TRBV7-6	15	TRBJ1-5	many	TRBD1	CASRETGDSNQPQHF	TGTGCCAGCAGAGAGACAGGGGATAGCAATCAGCCCCAGCATTTT
TRBV20-1	14	TRBJ1-3	many	TRBD1	CSAIGGSSGNTIYF	TGCAGTGCCATAGGGGGCAGCTCTGGAAACACCATATATTTT
TRBV4-2	15	TRBJ2-3	many	TRBD2	CASSQPLAGKDTQYF	TGTGCCAGCAGCCAACCGCTAGCGGGAAAAGATACGCAGTATTTT
TRBV4-3	18	TRBJ2-4	many	TRBD1	CASSQVFSTGRTKNIQYF	TGCGCCAGCAGCCAAGTTTTTTCGACAGGGCGTACCAAAAACATTCAGTACTTC
TRBV10-3	17	TRBJ2-5	few	TRBD2	CAISEELAGGLVETQYF	TGTGCCATCAGTGAAGAGCTAGCGGGGGGGCTAGTTGAGACCCAGTACTTC
TRBV7-9	15	TRBJ1-2	many	NA	CASSLVTYSHYGYTF	TGTGCCAGCAGCTTAGTTACGTACAGCCACTATGGCTACACCTTC
TRBV25-1	14	TRBJ2-5	many	NA	CASSEFGGTETQYF	TGTGCCAGCAGTGAATTCGGGGGCACAGAGACCCAGTACTTC
TRBV5-6	14	TRBJ2-3	many	NA	CASSLAQTTDTQYF	TGTGCCAGCAGCTTGGCCCAGACCACAGATACGCAGTATTTT
TRBV7-2	20	TRBJ1-5	many	NA	CASSSLRTTGPPYSNQPQHF	TGTGCCAGCAGCTCACTTCGTACAACAGGGCCCCCTTATAGCAATCAGCCCCAGCATTTT
TRBV3-1	16	TRBJ2-1	NA	TRBD2	CASSQNLAGAYNEQFF	TGTGCCAGCAGCCAAAATCTAGCGGGAGCCTACAATGAGCAGTTCTTC
TRBV19	16	TRBJ2-7	once	TRBD1	CVSSISFGTGLYEQYF	TGTGTCAGTAGTATTAGTTTCGGGACAGGACTCTACGAGCAGTACTTC
TRBV19	15	TRBJ2-2	many	TRBD1	CASSLQGAGTGELFF	TGTGCCAGTAGTCTACAGGGGGCAGGGACCGGGGAGCTGTTTTTT
TRBV7-6	15	TRBJ2-7	few	NA	CASSLGAGSSYEQYF	TGTGCCAGCAGCTTAGGGGCTGGTTCATCCTACGAGCAGTACTTC
TRBV25-1	12	TRBJ2-7	many	TRBD2	CASSPGGGEQYF	TGTGCCAGCAGCCCTGGGGGGGGCGAGCAGTACTTC
TRBV5-5	14	TRBJ1-3	few	NA	CASSFWQGGDTIYF	TGTGCCAGCAGCTTTTGGCAGGGCGGTGACACCATATATTTT
TRBV6-5	14	TRBJ2-2	NA	TRBD1	CASRTGQNTEELFF	TGTGCCAGCAGAACGGGACAGAACACCGAGGAGCTGTTTTTT
TRBV9	15	TRBJ2-1	few	NA	CASSVGAGAYNEQFF	TGTGCCAGCAGCGTAGGGGCAGGGGCCTACAATGAGCAGTTCTTC
TRBV11-2	15	TRBJ2-5	NA	NA	CASSLYMGPGEIQYF	TGTGCCAGCAGCTTATATATGGGGCCAGGGGAGATCCAGTACTTC
TRBV10-2	13	TRBJ1-1	many	NA	CASSEWGTSEAFF	TGCGCCAGCAGTGAGTGGGGTACCAGTGAAGCTTTCTTT
TRBV14	16	TRBJ1-3	many	NA	CASSQDWWGSGNTIYF	TGTGCCAGCAGCCAAGATTGGTGGGGGAGTGGAAACACCATATATTTT
TRBV5-1	13	TRBJ1-1	NA	NA	CASGLGQYTEAFF	TGCGCCAGCGGCTTGGGTCAGTACACTGAAGCTTTCTTT
TRBV4-1	16	TRBJ1-4	many	NA	CASSQASQVANEKLFF	TGCGCCAGCAGCCAAGCATCGCAGGTGGCGAATGAAAAACTGTTTTTT
TRBV29-1	13	TRBJ2-1	few	TRBD2	CSVEEGGGAGQFF	TGCAGCGTTGAAGAGGGCGGGGGGGCCGGGCAGTTCTTC
TRBV19	16	TRBJ1-1	few	TRBD1	CASTEGTGWLSTEAFF	TGTGCCAGTACTGAGGGGACAGGGTGGCTGTCCACTGAAGCTTTCTTT
TRBV5-1	16	TRBJ2-3	many	TRBD2	CASSPGLAPSTDTQYF	TGCGCCAGCAGCCCAGGACTAGCACCTAGCACAGATACGCAGTATTTT